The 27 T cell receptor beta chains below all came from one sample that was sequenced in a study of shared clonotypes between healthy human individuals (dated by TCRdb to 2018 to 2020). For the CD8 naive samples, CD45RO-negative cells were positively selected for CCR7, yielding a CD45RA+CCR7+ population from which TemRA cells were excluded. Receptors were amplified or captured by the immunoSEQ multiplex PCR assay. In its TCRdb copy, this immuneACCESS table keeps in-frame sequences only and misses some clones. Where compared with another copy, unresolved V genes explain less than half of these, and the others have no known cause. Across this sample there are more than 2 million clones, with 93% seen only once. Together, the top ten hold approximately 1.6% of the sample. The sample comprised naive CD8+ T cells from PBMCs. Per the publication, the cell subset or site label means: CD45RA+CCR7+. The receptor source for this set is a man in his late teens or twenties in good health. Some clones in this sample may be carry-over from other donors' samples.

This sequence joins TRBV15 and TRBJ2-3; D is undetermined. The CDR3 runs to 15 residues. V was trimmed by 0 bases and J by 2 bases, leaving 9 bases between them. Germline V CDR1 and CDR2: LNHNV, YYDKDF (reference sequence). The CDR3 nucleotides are TGTGCCACCAGCAGAGATGGAAAGGTCACAGATACGCAGTATTTT. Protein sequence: CATSRDGKVTDTQYF.

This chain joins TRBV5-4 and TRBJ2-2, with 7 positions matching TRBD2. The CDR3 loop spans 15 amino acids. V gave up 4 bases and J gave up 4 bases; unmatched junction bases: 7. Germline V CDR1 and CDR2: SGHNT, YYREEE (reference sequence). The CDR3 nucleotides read TGTGCCAGCAGCCCGGGGGGATCGTTCACCGGGGAGCTGTTTTTT. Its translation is CASSPGGSFTGELFF.

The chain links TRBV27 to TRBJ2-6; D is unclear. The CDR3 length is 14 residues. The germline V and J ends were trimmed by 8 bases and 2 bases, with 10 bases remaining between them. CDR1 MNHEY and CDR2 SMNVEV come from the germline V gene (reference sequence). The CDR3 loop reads CASGTPAGANVLTF. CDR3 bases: TGTGCCAGCGGTACCCCGGCTGGGGCCAACGTCCTGACTTTC.

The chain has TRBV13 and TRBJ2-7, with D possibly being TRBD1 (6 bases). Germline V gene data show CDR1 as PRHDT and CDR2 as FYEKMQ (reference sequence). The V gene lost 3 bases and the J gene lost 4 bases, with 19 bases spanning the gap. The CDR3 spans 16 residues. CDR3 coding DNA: TGTGCCAGCAGCTTTCGGGCTCAGGGGCGCGGGTACGAGCAGTACTTC. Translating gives CASSFRAQGRGYEQYF.

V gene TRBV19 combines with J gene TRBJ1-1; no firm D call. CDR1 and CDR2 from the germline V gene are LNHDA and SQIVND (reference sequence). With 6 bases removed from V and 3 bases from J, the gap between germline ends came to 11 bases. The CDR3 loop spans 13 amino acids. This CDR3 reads CASREIGYTEAFF. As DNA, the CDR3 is TGTGCCAGTAGGGAGATAGGGTACACTGAAGCTTTCTTT.

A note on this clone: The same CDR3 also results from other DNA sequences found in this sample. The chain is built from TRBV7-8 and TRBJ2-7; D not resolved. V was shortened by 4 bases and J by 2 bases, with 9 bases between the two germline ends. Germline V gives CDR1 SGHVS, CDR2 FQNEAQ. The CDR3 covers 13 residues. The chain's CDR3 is CASSSRTAYEQYF. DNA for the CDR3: TGTGCCAGCAGCTCAAGAACGGCCTACGAGCAGTACTTC.

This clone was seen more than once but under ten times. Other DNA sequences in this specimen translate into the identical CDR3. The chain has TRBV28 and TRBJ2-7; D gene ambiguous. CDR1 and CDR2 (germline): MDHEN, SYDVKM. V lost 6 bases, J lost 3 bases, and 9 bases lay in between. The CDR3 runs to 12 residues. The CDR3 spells CASSHSVYEQYF. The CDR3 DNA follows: TGTGCCAGCAGCCACAGCGTCTACGAGCAGTACTTC.

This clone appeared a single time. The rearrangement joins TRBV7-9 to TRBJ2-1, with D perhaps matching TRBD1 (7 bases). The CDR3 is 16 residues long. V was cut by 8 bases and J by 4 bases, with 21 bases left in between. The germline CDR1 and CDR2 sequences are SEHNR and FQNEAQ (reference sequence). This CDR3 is CASFRKEGQKYNEQFF. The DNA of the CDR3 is TGTGCCAGCTTTCGGAAGGAGGGACAGAAATACAATGAGCAGTTCTTC.

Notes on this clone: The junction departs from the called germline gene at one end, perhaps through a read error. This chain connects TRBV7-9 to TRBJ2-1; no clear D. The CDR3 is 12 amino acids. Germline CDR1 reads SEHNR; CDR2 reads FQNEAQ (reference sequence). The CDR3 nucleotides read TGTGCCAGCAGGGAGACCCACAACGAGCAGTTCTTC. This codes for CASRETHNEQFF.

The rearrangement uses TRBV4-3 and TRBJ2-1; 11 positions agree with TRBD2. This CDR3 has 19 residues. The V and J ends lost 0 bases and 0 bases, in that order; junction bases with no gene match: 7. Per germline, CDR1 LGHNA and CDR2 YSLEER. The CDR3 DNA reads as TGCGCCAGCAGCCAAGAACTAGCGGGGGCAGGGAGCTCCTACAATGAGCAGTTCTTC. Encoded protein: CASSQELAGAGSSYNEQFF.

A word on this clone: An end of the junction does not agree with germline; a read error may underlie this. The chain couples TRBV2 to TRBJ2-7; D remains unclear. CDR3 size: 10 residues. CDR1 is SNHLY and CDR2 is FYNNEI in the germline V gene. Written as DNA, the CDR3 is TGTGCCAGCAGTGAAGACGGATATCGCTTC. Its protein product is CASSEDGYRF.

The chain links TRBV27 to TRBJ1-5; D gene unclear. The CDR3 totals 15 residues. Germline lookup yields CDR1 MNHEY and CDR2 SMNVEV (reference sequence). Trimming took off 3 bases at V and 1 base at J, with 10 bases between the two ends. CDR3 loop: CASSFSAGSNQPQHF. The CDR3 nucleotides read TGTGCCAGCAGTTTTTCGGCGGGCAGCAATCAGCCCCAGCATTTT.

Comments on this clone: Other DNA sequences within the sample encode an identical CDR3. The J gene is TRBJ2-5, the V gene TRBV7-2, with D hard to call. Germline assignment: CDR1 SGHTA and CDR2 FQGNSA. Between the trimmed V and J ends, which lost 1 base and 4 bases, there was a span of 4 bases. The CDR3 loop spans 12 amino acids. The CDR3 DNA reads TGTGCCAGCAGCTTAGATAGAGAGACCCAGTACTTC. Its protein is CASSLDRETQYF.

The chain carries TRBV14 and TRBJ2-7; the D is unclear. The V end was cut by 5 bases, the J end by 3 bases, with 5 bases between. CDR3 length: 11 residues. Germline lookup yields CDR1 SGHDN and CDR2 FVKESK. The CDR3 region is CASSMYYEQYF. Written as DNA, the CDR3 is TGTGCCAGCAGCATGTACTACGAGCAGTACTTC. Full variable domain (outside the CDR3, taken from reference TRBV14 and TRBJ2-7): EAGVTQFPSHSVIEKGQTVTLRCDPISGHDNLYWYRRVMGKEIKFLLHFVKESKQDESGMPNNRFLAERTGGTYSTLKVQPAELEDSGVYFCASSMYYEQYFGPGTRLTVT.

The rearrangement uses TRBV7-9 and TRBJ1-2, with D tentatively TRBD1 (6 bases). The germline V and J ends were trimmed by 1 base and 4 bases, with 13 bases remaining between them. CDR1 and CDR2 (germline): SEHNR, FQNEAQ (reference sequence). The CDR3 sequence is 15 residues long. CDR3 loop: CASSLEGGTLYGYTF. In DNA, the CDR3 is TGTGCCAGCAGCTTAGAGGGGGGGACCCTCTATGGCTACACCTTC.

CDR3 nucleotide sequence: TGTGCCAGCAGTGAATGGGAGGAGACCCAGTACTTC. This gives the protein CASSEWEETQYF. This chain uses TRBV25-1 with TRBJ2-5, with a tentative D call TRBD2 (5 bases). Looked up from germline, CDR1 is MGHDK and CDR2 is SYGVNS. V lost 1 base and J 5 bases, leaving 5 bases between the germline ends. The CDR3 is 12 amino acids.

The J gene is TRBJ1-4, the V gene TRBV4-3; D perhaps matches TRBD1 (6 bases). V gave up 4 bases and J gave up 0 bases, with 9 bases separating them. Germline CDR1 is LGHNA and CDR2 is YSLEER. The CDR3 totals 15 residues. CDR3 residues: CASSLRDTTNEKLFF. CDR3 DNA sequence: TGCGCCAGCAGCCTTCGGGACACAACTAATGAAAAACTGTTTTTT.

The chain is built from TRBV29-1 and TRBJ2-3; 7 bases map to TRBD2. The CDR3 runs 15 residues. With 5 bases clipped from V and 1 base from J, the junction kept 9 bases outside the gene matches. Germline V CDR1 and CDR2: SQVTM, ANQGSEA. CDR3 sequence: CSVTRGVMRTDTQYF. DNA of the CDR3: TGCAGCGTTACCCGGGGGGTCATGCGCACAGATACGCAGTATTTT.

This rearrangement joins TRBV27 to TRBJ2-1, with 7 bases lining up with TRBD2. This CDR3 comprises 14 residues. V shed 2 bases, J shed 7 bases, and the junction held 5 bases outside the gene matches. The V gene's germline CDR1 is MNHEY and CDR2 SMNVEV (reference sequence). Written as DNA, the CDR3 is TGTGCCAGCAGTTTAGGGGAGGGAATTAATGAGCAGTTCTTC. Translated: CASSLGEGINEQFF.

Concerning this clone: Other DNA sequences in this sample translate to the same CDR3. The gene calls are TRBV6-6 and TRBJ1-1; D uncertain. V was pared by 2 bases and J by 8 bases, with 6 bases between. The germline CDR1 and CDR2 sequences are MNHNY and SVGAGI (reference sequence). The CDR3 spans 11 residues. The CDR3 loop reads CASSYAGEAFF. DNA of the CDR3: TGTGCCAGCAGTTACGCGGGGGAAGCTTTCTTT.

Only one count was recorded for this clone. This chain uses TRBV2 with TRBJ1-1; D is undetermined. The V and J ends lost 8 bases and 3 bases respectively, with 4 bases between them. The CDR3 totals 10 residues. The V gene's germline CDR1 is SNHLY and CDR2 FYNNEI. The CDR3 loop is CASGHTEAFF. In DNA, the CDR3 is TGTGCCAGCGGCCACACTGAAGCTTTCTTT.

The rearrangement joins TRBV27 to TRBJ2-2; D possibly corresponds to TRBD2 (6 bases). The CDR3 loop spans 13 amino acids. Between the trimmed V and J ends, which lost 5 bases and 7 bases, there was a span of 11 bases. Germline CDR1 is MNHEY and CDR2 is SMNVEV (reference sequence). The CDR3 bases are TGTGCCAGCAGTCCCGGAGGGTTCGGGGAGCTGTTTTTT. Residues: CASSPGGFGELFF.

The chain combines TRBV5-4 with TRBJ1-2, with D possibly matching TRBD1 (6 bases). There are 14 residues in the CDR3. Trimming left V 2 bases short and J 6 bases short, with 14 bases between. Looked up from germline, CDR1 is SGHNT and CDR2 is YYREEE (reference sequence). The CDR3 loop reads CASSLLNRGNGYTF. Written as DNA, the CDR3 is TGTGCCAGCAGCTTATTGAATAGGGGGAATGGCTACACCTTC.

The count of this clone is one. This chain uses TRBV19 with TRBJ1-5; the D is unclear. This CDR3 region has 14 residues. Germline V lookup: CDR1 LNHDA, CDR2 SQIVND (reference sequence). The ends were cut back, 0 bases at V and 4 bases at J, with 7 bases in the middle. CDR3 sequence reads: CASSIDLGNQPQHF. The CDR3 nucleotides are TGTGCCAGTAGTATAGATCTCGGGAATCAGCCCCAGCATTTT.

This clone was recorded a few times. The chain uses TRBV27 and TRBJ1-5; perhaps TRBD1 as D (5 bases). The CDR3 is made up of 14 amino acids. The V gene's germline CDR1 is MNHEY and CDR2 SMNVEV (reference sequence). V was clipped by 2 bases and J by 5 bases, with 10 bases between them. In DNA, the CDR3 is TGTGCCAGCAGTTTAATGGGGCAGGATCAGCCCCAGCATTTT. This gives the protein CASSLMGQDQPQHF.

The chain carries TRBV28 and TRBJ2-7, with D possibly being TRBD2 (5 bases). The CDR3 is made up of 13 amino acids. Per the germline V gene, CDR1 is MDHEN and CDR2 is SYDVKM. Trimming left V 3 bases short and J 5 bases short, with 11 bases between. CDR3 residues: CASSFVSGNEQYF. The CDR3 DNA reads TGTGCCAGCAGTTTCGTCTCGGGAAACGAGCAGTACTTC. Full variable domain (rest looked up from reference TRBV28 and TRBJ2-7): DVKVTQSSRYLVKRTGEKVFLECVQDMDHENMFWYRQDPGLGLRLIYFSYDVKMKEKGDIPEGYSVSREKKERFSLILESASTNQTSMYLCASSFVSGNEQYFGPGTRLTVT.

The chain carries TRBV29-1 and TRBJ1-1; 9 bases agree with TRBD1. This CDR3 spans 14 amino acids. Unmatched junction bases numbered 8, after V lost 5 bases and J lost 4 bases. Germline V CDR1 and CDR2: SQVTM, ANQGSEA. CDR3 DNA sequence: TGCAGCGTTCCGGGACAGGGTTGGAGCACTGAAGCTTTCTTT. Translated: CSVPGQGWSTEAFF.